Reported below is one T cell receptor beta chain. Antigen specificity is unknown. This record belongs to a study of Ad26.COV2.S vaccination and SARS-CoV-2 variants. Germline values: CDR1 SGHAT, CDR2 FQNNGV. The CDR3 is 15 amino acids. Deletions cut 4 bases from V and 0 bases from J, with 12 bases between. Overall study findings and caveats: Analyses of TCR breadth and depth may have underestimated total T cell responses.

The method was immunoSEQ multiplex PCR; TCRdb's version includes in-frame clones alone and lacks a portion of them. The table lists about 350,000 clones, 92% of them singletons. The J gene is TRBJ1-1, the V gene TRBV11-2; unclear D gene. This receptor was obtained from a human donor who had recovered from COVID-19. The starting material was peripheral blood, obtained after recovery from COVID-19. In nucleotides, the CDR3 is TGTGCCAGCAGCTCCCTAAGAACAGTGAACACTGAAGCTTTCTTT. Its translation is CASSSLRTVNTEAFF.